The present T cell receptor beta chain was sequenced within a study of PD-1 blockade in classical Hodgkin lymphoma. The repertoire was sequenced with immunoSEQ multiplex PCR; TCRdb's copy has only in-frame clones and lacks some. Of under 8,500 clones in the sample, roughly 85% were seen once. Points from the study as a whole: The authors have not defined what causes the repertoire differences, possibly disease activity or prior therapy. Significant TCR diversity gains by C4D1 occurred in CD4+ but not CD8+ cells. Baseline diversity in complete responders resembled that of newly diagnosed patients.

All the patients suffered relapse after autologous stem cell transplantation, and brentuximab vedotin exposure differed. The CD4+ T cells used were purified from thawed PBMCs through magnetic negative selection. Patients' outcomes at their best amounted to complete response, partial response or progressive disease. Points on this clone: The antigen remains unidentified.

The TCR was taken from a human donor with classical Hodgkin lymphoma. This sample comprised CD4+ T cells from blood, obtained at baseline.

Here the CDR3 reads CSVEVREIFFGGSYEQYF. The CDR3 region has the DNA TGCAGCGTTGAAGTACGGGAGATCTTTTTCGGGGGCTCCTACGAGCAGTACTTC. The genes are TRBV29-1 and TRBJ2-7; D perhaps matches TRBD2 (6 bases). CDR3 length: 18 amino acids. V was pared by 1 base and J by 0 bases, with 22 bases between. Germline V gene sequence: CDR1 SQVTM, CDR2 ANQGSEA.